Below, 13 T cell receptor beta chains from the same sample are listed, as sequenced in a study of tumor and adjacent non-tumor tissue in lung cancer. The library came from three nested PCR rounds adapted from ARM-PCR protocols. TCRdb used MiXCR to reprocess the multiplex PCR reads, holding one entry per CDR3 protein. Of approximately 120,000 distinct CDR3 sequences in the sample, about 61% were seen once. This sample's RNA came from whole unsorted tissue. This non-tumor lung sample came from over 3 cm beyond the tumor edge. The sequenced sample was distant non-tumor lung tissue. These receptors all stem from a man in his 60s with non-small cell lung cancer.

A note on this clonotype: The junction does not match germline at one end; this may be a read error. V is TRBV10-2 and J is TRBJ2-4; TRBD2 matches at 9 bases. Germline CDR1 WSHSY, CDR2 SAAADI. This CDR3 region has 16 residues. For the CDR3, the DNA is TGCACCAGCAGGGGTAGCGGGGGCCTAGTCAAAAACATTCAGTACTTC. Translated, it gives CTSRGSGGLVKNIQYF.

On this clonotype itself: A clone one base away is much larger, so this may be a read error. The chain uses TRBV7-8 and TRBJ1-1, with a tentative D call TRBD1 (5 bases). Germline loops: CDR1 SGHVS, CDR2 FQNEAQ. CDR3 length: 12 residues. The CDR3 DNA is TGTGCCAGCAACTTAGCGCAGGGTGAAGCTTTCTTT. Translated: CASNLAQGEAFF.

V gene TRBV24-1 combines with J gene TRBJ1-1; a possible D gene is TRBD1 (5 bases). The germline gives CDR1 KGHDR, CDR2 SFDVKD. V dropped 6 bases and J dropped 4 bases, with 11 bases sitting between them. The CDR3 runs to 13 residues. CDR3 DNA sequence: TGTGCCACCAGTTCTAGGGGCCTCACTGAAGCTTTCTTT. It yields the protein CATSSRGLTEAFF.

With respect to this clonotype: One base away lies a much larger clone, so this may be a sequencing read error. The chain recombines TRBV24-1 with TRBJ2-5; D may correspond to TRBD1 or TRBD2 (5 bases each). This CDR3 comprises 12 residues. CDR1 is KGHDR, CDR2 SFDVKD, per germline. The CDR3 protein is CSTRDPQETQYF. DNA for the CDR3: TGTTCCACCAGGGACCCGCAAGAGACCCAGTACTTC.

This clonotype occurred once. It is likely a read error, because the conserved phenylalanine at the end of the CDR3 is missing. The V and J genes are TRBV11-2 and TRBJ1-2; D is unresolved. The V end was cut by 8 bases, the J end by 8 bases, with 21 bases between. The germline V gene has CDR1 SGHAT and CDR2 FQNNGV. This CDR3 has 14 residues. This CDR3 is CASGASAGVGGYTL. The CDR3 coding sequence is TGTGCCAGCGGCGCAAGTGCGGGAGTCGGCGGCTACACCTTG.

This clonotype was observed many times. The V gene is TRBV6-2 or TRBV6-3, the J gene TRBJ1-5; D is unresolved. V was cut by 2 bases and J by 0 bases, with 8 bases left in between. The CDR3 is made up of 15 amino acids. Germline CDR1 and CDR2: MNHEY and SVGEGT. The CDR3 here is CASSYGRNSNQPQHF. CDR3 sequence (DNA): TGTGCCAGCAGTTACGGGAGAAATAGCAATCAGCCCCAGCATTTT.

Turning to this clonotype: No conserved phenylalanine or tryptophan is present at the end of the CDR3, so a read error is the likely explanation. The chain has TRBV11-1 and TRBJ2-1; D is uncertain. Looked up from germline, CDR1 is SGHAT and CDR2 is FQDESV (reference sequence). The CDR3 has 13 amino acids. The CDR3 nucleotides are TGTACCAGCAGCTTAGTGAGACACAATGAGCAGTTCTCC. Translated, it gives CTSSLVRHNEQFS.

There are a few counts of this clonotype. A junction boundary mismatches the germline segment, possibly from a read error. The V and J genes are TRBV6-1 and TRBJ2-1; 7 bases match TRBD2. Germline CDR1 is MNHNS and CDR2 is SASEGT. The CDR3 consists of 15 residues. Here the CDR3 DNA reads TGTGCCAGTAGTGAAGAGGCGGGAGAGCTGAATGAGCAGTTCTTC. Protein product: CASSEEAGELNEQFF.

Details on this clonotype: One end of the junction does not line up with germline, which may come from a read error. The gene calls are TRBV28 and TRBJ2-6, with 10 bases fitting TRBD1. CDR3 size: 17 residues. In germline, CDR1 is MDHEN, CDR2 SYDVKM. Here the CDR3 DNA reads TGTGCCAGCAGTTTAGGGACAGGGGAAAAAGGGGCCAACGTCCTGGCTTTC. It encodes CASSLGTGEKGANVLAF.

This rearrangement joins TRBV15 to TRBJ2-3, with D perhaps TRBD2 (5 bases). Germline CDR1 reads LNHNV; CDR2 reads YYDKDF (reference sequence). The CDR3 runs 16 residues. V dropped 0 bases and J dropped 3 bases, with 13 bases sitting between them. CDR3 sequence: CATSRDLRTGTDTQYF. Written as DNA, the CDR3 is TGTGCCACCAGCAGAGATCTAAGGACTGGGACAGATACGCAGTATTTT.

This clonotype has at least ten counts. The chain recombines TRBV29-1 with TRBJ2-3; the match to TRBD2 covers 8 bases. There are 12 residues in the CDR3. Germline lookup yields CDR1 SQVTM and CDR2 ANQGSEA. After removal of 7 bases from V and 1 base from J, the junction contained 1 base not matched to a gene. The CDR3 DNA sequence: TGCAGCGCGACTAGCGGCACAGATACGCAGTATTTT. It yields the protein CSATSGTDTQYF.

The chain combines TRBV30 with TRBJ2-7; 8 bases line up with TRBD2. The ends lost 3 bases at V and 3 bases at J; junction bases unmatched: 7. The germline V gene has CDR1 GTSNPN and CDR2 SVGIG (reference sequence). The CDR3 consists of 14 residues. CDR3 amino acids: CAWRVVSGNYEQYF. CDR3 DNA sequence: TGTGCCTGGAGAGTGGTTAGCGGGAACTACGAGCAGTACTTC.

This clonotype was detected ten times or more. The gene calls are TRBV6-2 or TRBV6-3 and TRBJ2-3, with D perhaps TRBD1 or TRBD2 (5 bases each). Per the germline V gene, CDR1 is MNHEY and CDR2 is SVGEGT. The V end lost 0 bases, the J end lost 7 bases, and 8 bases lay between the germline ends. The CDR3 spans 13 residues. The CDR3 coding sequence is TGTGCCAGCAGTTACTCTGGGGGAAATACGCAGTATTTT. It specifies CASSYSGGNTQYF.